The present entry profiles one T cell receptor (beta chain) with its context. Its antigen is undetermined. The CDR3 loop spans 17 amino acids. Trimming removed 0 bases at V and 11 bases at J, with 24 bases between. Donors had nominal health at sampling but likely had unrecorded immune exposures. 60 Vbeta and 13 Jbeta primers were used in PCR. Here immunoSEQ multiplex PCR was the method, and the copy in TCRdb shows in-frame clones only, minus some. Of 140,000 or so clones listed, around 84% are singletons. This entry belongs to a study of cytomegalovirus exposure and HLA in healthy donors. Broader study findings: Analyzed later, most CMV-associated TCR beta chains appeared HLA-restricted.

The V call is TRBV5-7, the J call TRBJ1-5; unclear D gene. TRBV5-7 is an ORF; its function is uncertain. Sequences were obtained from PBMCs. The origin of this receptor is a boy between 2 and 10 years old in good health and CMV-seronegative. CDR3 sequence (DNA): TGTGCCAGCAGCTTGGCCTTTAACGGTTGGAGGCAATCAGCCCAGCATTTT. Translating it yields CASSLAFNGWRQSAQHF.